The T cell receptor beta chain under discussion was sequenced for a study of blood T cells in healthy people across ages. A J-beta primer mix and a sample-barcoded 5' primer were used in a second PCR of about 7 to 12 cycles. TCRdb independently ran MiXCR on the 5' RACE reads; one entry per CDR3 protein. The repertoire has 1.5 million to 2 million distinct CDR3 sequences, 49% of them found once; the top ten carry roughly 2.1%. This CDR3 has 14 residues. This receptor was identified in a woman between 40 and 50 years old in good health. The chain combines TRBV12-3 or TRBV12-4 with TRBJ2-4; D perhaps matches TRBD2 (5 bases). The tail of the sequence fits TRBJ2-7 better, so the J call may be wrong. The specimen was blood. For the CDR3, the DNA is TGTGCCAGCAGTTTGGGAGACGTCCCCTACGAGCAGTACTTC. It codes for CASSLGDVPYEQYF.